The 12 T cell receptor beta chains listed next were all sequenced from one sample in a study of sequential checkpoint blockade in melanoma. Treatment indicated: randomized to nivolumab then ipilimumab (arm A) or the reverse (arm B). Repertoires were generated with immunoSEQ multiplex PCR, while TCRdb's copy carries only in-frame clones and drops some. The sample shows 7,000 to 9,500 clones, 50% to 60% of them seen only once. The sample was CD8+ T cells sorted from blood (inferred from file names), taken from a patient given nivolumab and ipilimumab in sequence. These receptors all stem from a human donor with melanoma.

CDR3 nucleotides: TGTGCCAGCAGCTTCGGGAACAATCAGCCCCAGCATTTT. Its protein is CASSFGNNQPQHF. The V gene is TRBV4-2, the J gene TRBJ1-5; D call uncertain. The CDR3 sequence is 13 residues long. CDR1 is LGHNA, CDR2 YNFKEQ, per germline. Trimming pared 5 bases from V and 3 bases from J, leaving 8 bases between.

This chain links TRBV28 with TRBJ2-7, with 11 bases that match TRBD1. This CDR3 region has 15 residues. Germline CDR1 and CDR2: MDHEN and SYDVKM. The junction had 5 bases not matched to a gene; V was cut back by 4 bases and J by 3 bases. This CDR3 reads CASSWGQGGYYEQYF. CDR3 nucleotides: TGTGCCAGCAGTTGGGGACAGGGGGGGTACTACGAGCAGTACTTC.

The genes are TRBV9 and TRBJ1-2; no definite D call. The CDR3 totals 13 residues. V lost 3 bases and J lost 2, with 8 bases in between. Germline CDR1 SGDLS, CDR2 YYNGEE. Written as DNA, the CDR3 is TGTGCCAGCAGCGCCGACGGGAACTATGGCTACACCTTC. This encodes CASSADGNYGYTF.

This clone occurred once. The gene calls are TRBV7-6 and TRBJ1-1; 8 bases are shared with TRBD1. The CDR3 totals 14 residues. The junction had 2 bases not matched to a gene; V was cut back by 4 bases and J by 1 base. Germline loops: CDR1 SGHVS, CDR2 FNYEAQ. The chain's CDR3 is CASSWGTGNTEAFF. The CDR3 bases are TGTGCCAGCAGCTGGGGGACAGGGAACACTGAAGCTTTCTTT.

The genes are TRBV5-1 and TRBJ1-2; 10 bases are a match to TRBD1. The CDR3 length is 14 residues. With 4 bases clipped from V and 6 bases from J, the junction kept 6 bases outside the gene matches. Germline lookup yields CDR1 SGHRS and CDR2 YFSETQ. The CDR3 sequence: CASSPGTGADGYTF. In nucleotides, the CDR3 is TGCGCCAGCAGCCCCGGGACAGGGGCCGATGGCTACACCTTC. Full variable domain (rest looked up from reference TRBV5-1 and TRBJ1-2): KAGVTQTPRYLIKTRGQQVTLSCSPISGHRSVSWYQQTPGQGLQFLFEYFSETQRNKGNFPGRFSGRQFSNSRSEMNVSTLELGDSALYLCASSPGTGADGYTFGSGTRLTVV.

The chain is built from TRBV11-1 and TRBJ2-7, with TRBD1 matching over 9 bases. CDR1 is SGHAT and CDR2 is FQDESV in the germline V gene (reference sequence). V was clipped by 4 bases and J by 5 bases; unmatched bases: 9. The CDR3 covers 15 residues. CDR3: CASSSPGTGQDEQYF. The CDR3 nucleotides read TGTGCCAGCAGCTCGCCCGGGACAGGGCAGGACGAGCAGTACTTC. Full variable domain (remainder filled in from reference TRBV11-1 and TRBJ2-7): EAEVAQSPRYKITEKSQAVAFWCDPISGHATLYWYRQILGQGPELLVQFQDESVVDDSQLPKDRFSAERLKGVDSTLKIQPAELGDSAMYLCASSSPGTGQDEQYFGPGTRLTVT.

This chain uses TRBV25-1 with TRBJ1-2; no definite D call. The CDR3 consists of 16 residues. The ends were cut back, 3 bases at V and 5 bases at J, with 19 bases in the middle. The V gene's germline CDR1 is MGHDK and CDR2 SYGVNS. The CDR3 DNA follows: TGTGCCAGCAGTGACTCCGCTGCGGAGGCCCTTTATGGCTACACCTTC. It specifies CASSDSAAEALYGYTF.

This clone was observed a few times. This chain joins TRBV6-4 and TRBJ2-1; D gene uncertain. The CDR3 consists of 13 residues. CDR1 is MRHNA and CDR2 is SNTAGT in the germline V gene. Deletions cut 4 bases from V and 5 bases from J, with 9 bases between. The CDR3 spells CASSVNSNNEQFF. CDR3 nucleotide sequence: TGTGCCAGCAGTGTGAACAGCAACAATGAGCAGTTCTTC.

This sequence joins TRBV28 and TRBJ2-2; 9 nucleotides line up with TRBD1. Germline CDR1 MDHEN, CDR2 SYDVKM. The CDR3 has 17 residues. The V and J ends lost 4 bases and 0 bases, in that order; junction bases with no gene match: 6. The CDR3 sequence is CASSSWWTGANTGELFF. The CDR3, as DNA: TGTGCCAGCAGTTCCTGGTGGACAGGGGCGAACACCGGGGAGCTGTTTTTT. The full variable domain, completed using reference TRBV28 and TRBJ2-2, is DVKVTQSSRYLVKRTGEKVFLECVQDMDHENMFWYRQDPGLGLRLIYFSYDVKMKEKGDIPEGYSVSREKKERFSLILESASTNQTSMYLCASSSWWTGANTGELFFGEGSRLTVL.

V and J are TRBV28 and TRBJ2-7, with TRBD1 identical over 8 bases. This CDR3 has 16 residues. Germline V gene data show CDR1 as MDHEN and CDR2 as SYDVKM. The trim removed 5 bases at V and 5 bases at J, leaving 14 bases unmatched. DNA for the CDR3: TGTGCCAGCAGTAACAGGGGGTACAGTTATCGCGACGAGCAGTACTTC. Translated, it gives CASSNRGYSYRDEQYF.

The CDR3: CASSPGTANEQYF. The DNA for the CDR3 is TGTGCCAGCAGTCCCGGGACAGCTAACGAGCAGTACTTC. V gene TRBV27 combines with J gene TRBJ2-7, with 7 bases fitting TRBD1. Per the germline V gene, CDR1 is MNHEY and CDR2 is SMNVEV (reference sequence). CDR3 length: 13 amino acids. V was clipped by 5 bases and J by 5 bases; unmatched bases: 6.

The rearrangement joins TRBV5-1 to TRBJ2-7, with D perhaps TRBD1 (6 bases). The CDR3 spans 14 residues. From germline, CDR1 is SGHRS and CDR2 YFSETQ. Trimming pared 3 bases from V and 6 bases from J, leaving 16 bases between. The DNA for the CDR3 is TGCGCCAGCAGCTCGCGATACAGGGTGAGCGAGCAGTACTTC. Its protein is CASSSRYRVSEQYF. The complete variable domain, with remaining parts taken from reference TRBV5-1 and TRBJ2-7, reads KAGVTQTPRYLIKTRGQQVTLSCSPISGHRSVSWYQQTPGQGLQFLFEYFSETQRNKGNFPGRFSGRQFSNSRSEMNVSTLELGDSALYLCASSSRYRVSEQYFGPGTRLTVT.